These 23 T cell receptor beta chains share one sample of origin, sequenced in a study of cytomegalovirus exposure and HLA in healthy donors. In the PCR, 60 Vbeta and 13 Jbeta primers were used. Generated by immunoSEQ multiplex PCR, the TCRdb table keeps only in-frame clones and is missing some. The table has about 120,000 clones, approximately 75% seen once. Sample: PBMCs. The receptors shown here come from a man aged 40-55 years in good health and CMV-seronegative.

The J gene is TRBJ2-2, the V gene TRBV10-3; D gene unclear. The ends were cut back, 9 bases at V and 1 base at J, with 3 bases in the middle. The CDR3 is 11 residues long. CDR1 and CDR2 from the germline V gene are ENHRY and SYGVKD. The CDR3 sequence: CAIRNTGELFF. CDR3 nucleotide sequence: TGTGCCATTCGGAACACCGGGGAGCTGTTTTTT.

V gene TRBV5-1 combines with J gene TRBJ1-6, with D possibly matching TRBD1 (5 bases). Trimming removed 4 bases from V and 9 bases from J, with 17 bases in between. The CDR3 totals 15 residues. In germline, CDR1 is SGHRS, CDR2 YFSETQ. The CDR3 region is CASSQERNRLSPLHF. The DNA of the CDR3 is TGCGCCAGCAGCCAAGAAAGGAACAGGCTTTCACCCCTCCACTTT.

Here the CDR3 DNA reads TGCAGCGTTACTCCCGGTTCCTTGAACACCGGGGAGCTGTTTTTT. It is translated as CSVTPGSLNTGELFF. The chain couples TRBV29-1 to TRBJ2-2, with D unresolved. The CDR3 is 15 amino acids. Germline V gene data show CDR1 as SQVTM and CDR2 as ANQGSEA. V shed 5 bases and J shed 1 base, with 14 bases lying between them.

CDR3 region: CASSPWGVSTDTQYF. CDR3 bases: TGTGCCAGCAGCCCTTGGGGGGTTAGCACAGATACGCAGTATTTT. V usage is TRBV7-9 and J usage is TRBJ2-3, with a weak D call TRBD2 (6 bases). In germline, CDR1 is SEHNR, CDR2 FQNEAQ (reference sequence). Trimming removed 5 bases from V and 0 bases from J, with 12 bases in between. The CDR3 extends over 15 amino acids. Full variable domain (remainder filled in from reference TRBV7-9 and TRBJ2-3): DTGVSQNPRHKITKRGQNVTFRCDPISEHNRLYWYRQTLGQGPEFLTYFQNEAQLEKSRLLSDRFSAERPKGSFSTLEIQRTEQGDSAMYLCASSPWGVSTDTQYFGPGTRLTVL.

This clone was seen only a few times. The chain couples TRBV9 to TRBJ2-7, with D tentatively TRBD1 (6 bases). V was shortened by 1 base and J by 6 bases, with 11 bases between the two germline ends. The germline gives CDR1 SGDLS, CDR2 YYNGEE. The CDR3 is made up of 13 amino acids. The CDR3 loop is CASSVKTGLEQYF. CDR3 sequence (DNA): TGTGCCAGCAGCGTAAAAACAGGGCTCGAGCAGTACTTC.

This chain uses TRBV4-3 with TRBJ2-1; D may be TRBD2 (5 bases). The CDR3 runs 14 residues. V lost 2 bases, J lost 8 bases, and 13 bases lay in between. The germline V gene encodes CDR1 LGHNA and CDR2 YSLEER. The DNA for the CDR3 is TGCGCCAGCAGCCAATTTCGCGGGTCCCATGAGCAGTTCTTC. It specifies CASSQFRGSHEQFF.

The gene calls are TRBV30 and TRBJ2-7; 8 bases line up with TRBD1. The trim removed 3 bases at V and 3 bases at J, leaving 7 bases unmatched. The length of the CDR3 is 14 residues. Germline loops: CDR1 GTSNPN, CDR2 SVGIG (reference sequence). Written as DNA, the CDR3 is TGTGCCTGGAGCGCCGGGACAGGCGACTACGAGCAGTACTTC. This encodes CAWSAGTGDYEQYF. Combining the CDR3 with reference TRBV30 and TRBJ2-7 gives the whole variable domain SQTIHQWPATLVQPVGSPLSLECTVEGTSNPNLYWYRQAAGRGLQLLFYSVGIGQISSEVPQNLSASRPQDRQFILSSKKLLLSDSGFYLCAWSAGTGDYEQYFGPGTRLTVT.

This clone was recorded once. This chain joins TRBV10-3 and TRBJ2-3; TRBD1 matches 9 bases. Germline CDR1 ENHRY, CDR2 SYGVKD. The V gene end was trimmed by 2 bases and the J gene end by 3 bases; junction bases not matched to a gene: 3. The CDR3 totals 15 residues. CDR3 bases: TGTGCCATCAGTGAGGCCGGGACAGGGACAGATACGCAGTATTTT. Translating gives CAISEAGTGTDTQYF.

V is TRBV30 and J is TRBJ2-2, with 7 bases aligning to TRBD1. This CDR3 spans 14 amino acids. J was trimmed by 3 bases and V by 4 bases; bases with no gene match: 5. The germline V gene encodes CDR1 GTSNPN and CDR2 SVGIG (reference sequence). CDR3 sequence reads: CAWNNQGDTGELFF. CDR3 nucleotides: TGTGCCTGGAATAACCAGGGGGACACCGGGGAGCTGTTTTTT.

The chain joins TRBV11-2 to TRBJ2-5; TRBD2 matches at 12 bases. V was pared by 5 bases and J by 4 bases, with 5 bases of the junction left unmatched. From germline, CDR1 is SGHAT and CDR2 FQNNGV. The CDR3 totals 15 residues. CDR3: CASSPSGGAPETQYF. The CDR3 DNA is TGTGCCAGCAGCCCTAGCGGGGGGGCTCCAGAGACCCAGTACTTC.

This clone was counted between two and nine times. The chain uses TRBV7-3 and TRBJ2-2; D may be TRBD2 (6 bases). In germline, CDR1 is SGHTA, CDR2 FQGTGA. This CDR3 spans 16 amino acids. V gave up 2 bases and J gave up 0 bases, with 10 bases separating them. In nucleotides, the CDR3 is TGTGCCAGCAGCTTAGAGCCGGGAGCGAACACCGGGGAGCTGTTTTTT. Amino acids: CASSLEPGANTGELFF.

V usage is TRBV10-2 and J usage is TRBJ2-7; a weak D match, TRBD1 (5 bases). This CDR3 spans 14 amino acids. CDR1 is WSHSY and CDR2 is SAAADI in the germline V gene. Trimming stripped 4 bases from V and 6 bases from J, with 16 bases between. CDR3 DNA: TGCGCCAGCAGTGCACATACAGGCCCGGCCGAGCAGTACTTC. Protein: CASSAHTGPAEQYF.

The chain combines TRBV19 with TRBJ2-1; 10 bases agree with TRBD1. The CDR3 loop spans 16 amino acids. Germline-derived CDR1 and CDR2 are LNHDA and SQIVND (reference sequence). The V gene end was trimmed by 5 bases and the J gene end by 5 bases; junction bases not matched to a gene: 9. The CDR3: CASSYSGTGVDNEQFF. Here the CDR3 DNA reads TGTGCCAGTAGTTACTCCGGGACAGGGGTGGACAATGAGCAGTTCTTC. Combining the CDR3 with reference TRBV19 and TRBJ2-1 gives the whole variable domain DGGITQSPKYLFRKEGQNVTLSCEQNLNHDAMYWYRQDPGQGLRLIYYSQIVNDFQKGDIAEGYSVSREKKESFPLTVTSAQKNPTAFYLCASSYSGTGVDNEQFFGPGTRLTVL.

The rearrangement uses TRBV9 and TRBJ2-2; 7 bases agree with TRBD1. From germline, CDR1 is SGDLS and CDR2 YYNGEE. This CDR3 is 15 amino acids long. Trimming cost V 3 bases and J 4 bases; bases outside gene matches: 6. The CDR3 DNA reads as TGTGCCAGCAGCGCTAGGGGGCGCGGCACCGGGGAGCTGTTTTTT. Translating gives CASSARGRGTGELFF.

The J gene is TRBJ2-3, the V gene TRBV4-3; 9 bases agree with TRBD2. Germline V gene lookup returns CDR1 LGHNA and CDR2 YSLEER. The CDR3 spans 16 residues. The V segment lost 5 bases and the J segment 4 bases; nucleotides outside the gene matches: 10. The CDR3 reads CASSKSSGSGADTQYF. CDR3 nucleotides: TGCGCCAGCAGCAAAAGTAGCGGGAGTGGGGCAGATACGCAGTATTTT.

For the CDR3, the DNA is TGCAGCGTTGGGTCAGTGCAGGGGATGGGGGAGCAGTACTTC. Translation gives CSVGSVQGMGEQYF. This rearrangement joins TRBV29-1 to TRBJ2-7, with a weak D call TRBD1 (6 bases). CDR1 SQVTM and CDR2 ANQGSEA come from the germline V gene. The CDR3 consists of 14 residues. The V gene lost 4 bases and the J gene lost 7 bases, with 20 bases spanning the gap.

This chain uses TRBV9 with TRBJ2-6; 8 positions agree with TRBD2. Trimming at V came to 5 bases and at J to 4 bases, leaving 5 bases not matched to a gene. Germline V gene sequence: CDR1 SGDLS, CDR2 YYNGEE. The CDR3 consists of 15 residues. In DNA form, the CDR3 reads TGTGCCAGCAGTCCCGGGGGGGCGGGGGCCAACGTCCTGACTTTC. Its translation is CASSPGGAGANVLTF.

Remarks on this clone: The sample contains more than one DNA sequence encoding this CDR3. This chain connects TRBV18 to TRBJ1-1; D call uncertain. This CDR3 spans 13 amino acids. V lost 2 bases to trimming and J lost 3 bases, with 7 bases between them. Germline V lookup: CDR1 KGHSH, CDR2 LQKENI. The CDR3 region has the DNA TGTGCCAGCTCACCATCCGGGGACACTGAAGCTTTCTTT. Encoded protein: CASSPSGDTEAFF. The full variable domain, its missing parts supplied by reference TRBV18 and TRBJ1-1, is NAGVMQNPRHLVRRRGQEARLRCSPMKGHSHVYWYRQLPEEGLKFMVYLQKENIIDESGMPKERFSAEFPKEGPSILRIQQVVRGDSAAYFCASSPSGDTEAFFGQGTRLTVV.

The V gene is TRBV7-2, the J gene TRBJ2-7; TRBD1 aligns across 7 bases. The CDR3 consists of 14 residues. The germline V gene encodes CDR1 SGHTA and CDR2 FQGNSA. With 1 base clipped from V and 5 bases from J, the junction kept 5 bases outside the gene matches. Written as DNA, the CDR3 is TGTGCCAGCAGCTTAGGTAACAGGGGTGACGAGCAGTACTTC. Amino acids: CASSLGNRGDEQYF.

The CDR3 coding sequence is TGTGCCAGCAGCTTAGTCCTCGGTGGGAGTCAAGAGACCCAGTACTTC. Protein: CASSLVLGGSQETQYF. The rearrangement links TRBV11-1 to TRBJ2-5, with D possibly TRBD2 on 5 matching bases. The germline V gene has CDR1 SGHAT and CDR2 FQDESV (reference sequence). CDR3 length equals 16 residues. V was trimmed by 1 base and J by 2 bases, leaving 14 bases between them.

The rearrangement joins TRBV5-6 to TRBJ1-1, with a tentative D call TRBD1 (5 bases). This CDR3 spans 11 amino acids. The V end lost 2 bases, the J end lost 8 bases, and 7 bases lay between the germline ends. The germline V gene encodes CDR1 SGHDT and CDR2 YYEEEE. For the CDR3, the DNA is TGTGCCAGCAGCTTTAGGGGCGAAGCTTTCTTT. Its translation: CASSFRGEAFF.

This clone was recorded a few times. This sequence joins TRBV6-6 and TRBJ2-7; D perhaps matches TRBD1 (6 bases). The CDR3 has 15 residues. Germline assignment: CDR1 MNHNY and CDR2 SVGAGI (reference sequence). V was trimmed by 6 bases and J by 2 bases, leaving 17 bases between them. The chain's CDR3 is CASRHASGAPYEQYF. CDR3 nucleotides: TGTGCCAGCAGACATGCCTCAGGGGCCCCCTACGAGCAGTACTTC.

J is TRBJ1-5 and V is TRBV19; D gene ambiguous. V was clipped by 4 bases and J by 0 bases, with 10 bases between them. The CDR3 sequence is 15 residues long. Looked up from germline, CDR1 is LNHDA and CDR2 is SQIVND (reference sequence). CDR3 nucleotides: TGTGCCAGTAGTAACAGCGGTAATAGCAATCAGCCCCAGCATTTT. Translation gives CASSNSGNSNQPQHF.